This is a list of T cell receptor beta chains from one sample in a study of blood T cell repertoires in COVID-19. Here immunoSEQ multiplex PCR was the method, and the copy in TCRdb shows in-frame clones only, minus some. The sample lists under 300,000 clones; 65% to 90% were seen once. The sequencing input was peripheral blood. All receptors derive from a human donor in a cohort sampled during active COVID-19. CDR3s include the opening cysteine and the closing phenylalanine or tryptophan. Fields, in order: D gene, J gene, V gene, CDR3 length, clone size, CDR3 DNA, CDR3 protein. A D gene is named only where the DNA matches it firmly. Clone sizes are given selectively: once, few, many, or a class where the clone is expanded.

>TRBD1|TRBJ2-1|TRBV6-5|13|-
TGTGCCAGCAAAACTGACAGGGGCAATGAGCAGTTCTTC
CASKTDRGNEQFF
>TRBD1|TRBJ2-7|TRBV19|15|once
TGTGCCAGTAGTCCGACCGGGACAGGGAAATACGAGCAGTACTTC
CASSPTGTGKYEQYF
>-|TRBJ2-3|TRBV12-5|14|-
TGTGCTAGTGGTGCCGAGACTCAGGGGAGGGCTCTGTATTTT
CASGAETQGRALYF
>TRBD2|TRBJ2-5|TRBV4-2|16|-
TGTGCCAGCAGCCAACGGACTAGCGGGAGTTTAGAGACCCAGTACTTC
CASSQRTSGSLETQYF
>-|TRBJ1-6|TRBV6-5|15|-
TGTGCCAGCACCCTAAACAGGAGCTCAAATTCACCCCTCCACTTT
CASTLNRSSNSPLHF
>TRBD1|TRBJ1-1|TRBV19|15|-
TGTGCCAGTAGTATGGGACAGGGGGCAGACACTGAAGCTTTCTTT
CASSMGQGADTEAFF
>TRBD2|TRBJ2-3|TRBV4-1|15|-
TGCGCCAGCAGCTCAGCGGGAGGCCTCACAGATACGCAGTATTTT
CASSSAGGLTDTQYF
>TRBD2|TRBJ2-2|TRBV14|14|-
TGTGCCAGCAGCTTGACAAAGCGGGGAACACCGCTGTTTTTT
CASSLTKRGTPLFF
>TRBD2|TRBJ2-1|TRBV6-6|16|-
TGTGCCAGCAGTTACCCGACTAGCGGGAGGGGAGATGAGCAGTTCTTC
CASSYPTSGRGDEQFF
>-|TRBJ2-7|TRBV10-1|12|-
TGCGCCAGCCCCGACAGGCGGGTCGAGCAGTACTTC
CASPDRRVEQYF
>TRBD1|TRBJ2-2|TRBV7-3|15|-
TGTGCCAGCAGCTTAACGGCAGGGGGCACCGGGGAGCTGTTTTTT
CASSLTAGGTGELFF
>-|TRBJ2-1|TRBV3-1/TRBV3-2|12|-
TGTGCCAGCAGCCTAGTTTCCAATGAGCAGTTCTTC
CASSLVSNEQFF
>TRBD1|TRBJ2-2|TRBV28|13|-
TGTGCCGGTCGACAGGGGAGGACCGGGGAGCTGTTTTTT
CAGRQGRTGELFF
>-|TRBJ2-3|TRBV3-1/TRBV3-2|14|-
TGTGCCAGCAGCCAAGGAATAGGCACAGATACGCAGTATTTT
CASSQGIGTDTQYF
>TRBD2|TRBJ2-2|TRBV28|18|-
TGTGCCAGCCGAAACGCCGGGACTAGCGGGAGAGGGGGAGGGGAGCTGTTTTTT
CASRNAGTSGRGGGELFF
>TRBD2|TRBJ2-2|TRBV11-2|15|-
TGTGCCAGCAGCTCAGCGGGACTAAACACCGGGGAGCTGTTTTTT
CASSSAGLNTGELFF
>-|TRBJ2-1|TRBV7-8|15|-
TGTGCCAGCAGCTTAGGCTGGGAGGCCTACAATGAGCAGTTCTTC
CASSLGWEAYNEQFF
>-|TRBJ1-1|TRBV18|14|-
TGTGCCAGCTCACCAGGGCAGGGTATCACTGAAGCTTTCTTT
CASSPGQGITEAFF
>-|TRBJ2-7|TRBV7-7|16|-
TGTGCCAGCAGCCGCCTCTACAGGGGACTCACCTACGAGCAGTACTTC
CASSRLYRGLTYEQYF
>-|TRBJ2-5|TRBV4-3|15|-
TGCGCCAGCAGCCAAGATCAGGCCCGCTCAGAGACCCAGTACTTC
CASSQDQARSETQYF
>TRBD2|TRBJ2-5|TRBV6-2/TRBV6-3|17|-
TGTGCCAGCAGCCGACTAGCGGGAGGGCCGAGGCAAGAGACCCAGTACTTC
CASSRLAGGPRQETQYF
>TRBD1|TRBJ2-7|TRBV20-1|11|-
TGCAGTGCCGAGGACAGGGACGAGCAGTACTTC
CSAEDRDEQYF
>-|TRBJ1-1|TRBV2|15|-
TGTGCCAGCTTGGACCTCGGGGGTAAGAACACTGAAGCTTTCTTT
CASLDLGGKNTEAFF
>-|TRBJ2-7|TRBV5-6|13|-
TGTGCCAGCAGCTCTGGACAGTCCTACGAGCAGTACTTC
CASSSGQSYEQYF
>-|TRBJ2-1|TRBV18|14|-
TGTGCCAGCTCCCCGATGGAGGGTGTGGGTGAGCAGTTCTTC
CASSPMEGVGEQFF
>-|TRBJ1-3|TRBV28|14|-
TGTGCCAGCAGTTTATCCGCAGGGGGAAACACCATATATTTT
CASSLSAGGNTIYF
>-|TRBJ2-7|TRBV13|14|-
TGTGCCAGCAGCTCGACTATAGGGTCCTACGAGCAGTACTTC
CASSSTIGSYEQYF
>TRBD2|TRBJ2-1|TRBV19|15|-
TGTGCCAGTAGGCGGACTAGCGGGAGTAACAATGAGCAGTTCTTC
CASRRTSGSNNEQFF
>-|TRBJ2-1|TRBV7-9|15|once
TGTGCCAGCAGCTTAGTGGAAGGGGCTCACAATGAGCAGTTCTTC
CASSLVEGAHNEQFF
>-|TRBJ1-1|TRBV4-1|14|-
TGCGCCAGCAGCCCCAAGACAGCCGCGACTGAAGCTTTCTTT
CASSPKTAATEAFF
>-|TRBJ2-5|TRBV12-3/TRBV12-4|13|-
TGTGCCAGCAGTCGACAGAGCTTAGAGACCCAGTACTTC
CASSRQSLETQYF
>-|TRBJ2-1|TRBV3-1/TRBV3-2|15|-
TGTGCCAGCAGCCTTTCAGCGGCATCCTACAATGAGCAGTTCTTC
CASSLSAASYNEQFF
>-|TRBJ2-3|TRBV6-1|17|-
TGTGCCAGCAGTGGAATCGGGCAGGGGTTTCCGACAGATACGCAGTATTTT
CASSGIGQGFPTDTQYF
>TRBD1|TRBJ2-7|TRBV10-1|15|few
TGCGCCAGCAGTGAGCCGCGACAGGGGATCTACGAGCAGTACTTC
CASSEPRQGIYEQYF
>TRBD2|TRBJ2-3|TRBV15|16|-
TGTGCCACCAGCAGAGATCCAGCGGGGGATATAGATACGCAGTATTTT
CATSRDPAGDIDTQYF
>-|TRBJ2-7|TRBV2|14|-
TGTGCCAGCAGCGTCGAGCGAGGCTCCTACGAGCAGTACTTC
CASSVERGSYEQYF
>TRBD1|TRBJ2-4|TRBV27|15|-
TGTGCCAGCAGAGCAGGGGGCGCCGCCAAAAACATTCAGTACTTC
CASRAGGAAKNIQYF
>-|TRBJ2-2|TRBV3-1/TRBV3-2|15|few
TGTGCCAGCAGCCTACAGACACTGAACACCGGGGAGCTGTTTTTT
CASSLQTLNTGELFF
>-|TRBJ2-5|TRBV7-3|16|-
TGTGCCAGCAGCCTCACCGGTCGGGTAGCCGGAGAGACCCAGTACTTC
CASSLTGRVAGETQYF
>TRBD1|TRBJ2-7|TRBV9|15|-
TGTGCCAGCAGCGTAGGTCAGGGGGCCTTCTACGAGCAGTACTTC
CASSVGQGAFYEQYF
>TRBD2|TRBJ2-2|TRBV15|19|-
TGTGCCACCAGCAGGGCGAACTCCGGGACTAGCGGGAGGGGAGGGATTGTGTTTTTT
CATSRANSGTSGRGGIVFF
>TRBD2|TRBJ2-3|TRBV10-3|16|-
TGTGCCATCAGCCGGGGACTAGCGGGAGGATTAGATACGCAGTATTTT
CAISRGLAGGLDTQYF
>-|TRBJ2-7|TRBV19|13|-
TGTGCCAGTAGATCAGGGTCCAGCGACGAGCAGTACTTC
CASRSGSSDEQYF
>TRBD2|TRBJ2-7|TRBV18|15|-
TGTGCCAGCTCACCGGGTACTAGCGGGCAGTACGAGCAGTACTTC
CASSPGTSGQYEQYF
>-|TRBJ2-7|TRBV5-6|12|-
TGTGCCAGCAGCTTGGCACAGTACGAGCAGTACTTC
CASSLAQYEQYF
>-|TRBJ2-7|TRBV11-2|13|once
TGTGCCAGCAGCCCGTCTCGCTCCTACGAGCAGTACTTC
CASSPSRSYEQYF
>-|TRBJ1-5|TRBV2|15|once
TGTGCCAGCAGCAAAAACAGGGATAGCAATCAGCCCCAGCATTTT
CASSKNRDSNQPQHF
>-|TRBJ1-1|TRBV3-1/TRBV3-2|13|-
TGTGCCAGCAGCCCTCGAGGGGGCACTGAAGCTTTCTTT
CASSPRGGTEAFF
>-|TRBJ2-2|TRBV18|15|-
TGTGCCAGCTCACCACAGCGCAGTAACACCGGGGAGCTGTTTTTT
CASSPQRSNTGELFF
>-|TRBJ1-5|TRBV7-8|15|once
TGTGCCAGCAGCACGCAGGGGCGGGGCAATCAGCCCCAGCATTTT
CASSTQGRGNQPQHF
>TRBD1|TRBJ2-2|TRBV9|15|once
TGTGCCAGCAGCGTAGAAACAGGGGACACCGGGGAGCTGTTTTTT
CASSVETGDTGELFF
>-|TRBJ1-1|TRBV30|13|few
TGTGCCTGGCGACAGTACATGAACACTGAAGCTTTCTTT
CAWRQYMNTEAFF
>TRBD1|TRBJ1-6|TRBV18|14|-
TGTGCCAGCTCGCAGGACAGGGCGAGTTCACCCCTCCACTTT
CASSQDRASSPLHF
>-|TRBJ2-7|TRBV19|15|-
TGTGCCAGTAGTATAACTCCAAATGGTGATCGCGAGCAGTACTTC
CASSITPNGDREQYF
>-|TRBJ1-1|TRBV27|16|-
TGTGCCAGCAGAAGGGGGAGGGGGACCGACGTCACTGAAGCTTTCTTT
CASRRGRGTDVTEAFF
>TRBD1|TRBJ1-5|TRBV18|15|-
TGTGCCAGCTCACCACTGACAGGGAGCAATCAGCCCCAGCATTTT
CASSPLTGSNQPQHF
>-|TRBJ1-1|TRBV6-2/TRBV6-3|14|-
TGTGCCAGCAGTTTCCTTACAATGAACACTGAAGCTTTCTTT
CASSFLTMNTEAFF
>TRBD1|TRBJ1-2|TRBV9|17|-
TGTGCCAGCAGCGTTGGGGGCACAGGGGCCGGCCCCTATGGCTACACCTTC
CASSVGGTGAGPYGYTF
>-|TRBJ2-7|TRBV11-2|16|-
TGTGCCAGCAGCTCACCTTCAGGGGCCCGGACCTACGAGCAGTACTTC
CASSSPSGARTYEQYF